These 7 T cell receptor beta chains share one sample of origin, sequenced in a study of shared clonotypes between healthy human individuals. Some clones are missing from TCRdb's copy, which holds only in-frame ones; the method was immunoSEQ multiplex PCR. The sample carries 90,000 to 130,000 clones, under 70% recorded once. The source material was memory CD8+ T cells sorted from blood. The subset is: CD45RO+ cells pooled with CCR7-negative TemRA cells. The receptors stem from a woman aged 25 to 39 in good health.

In this sample, this clone turned up many times. The chain recombines TRBV7-8 with TRBJ2-5, with 10 bases identical to TRBD1. V gave up 5 bases and J gave up 7 bases; unmatched junction bases: 7. The CDR3 sequence is 14 residues long. Germline-derived CDR1 and CDR2 are SGHVS and FQNEAQ. CDR3 protein: CASSLDRGPGTQYF. The CDR3 DNA reads as TGTGCCAGCAGCCTTGACAGGGGGCCAGGGACCCAGTACTTC.

The V and J genes are TRBV6-1 and TRBJ1-5, with 7 positions matching TRBD1. CDR3 length equals 15 residues. J lost 6 bases, V lost 6 bases, and 11 bases had no gene match. The germline V gene encodes CDR1 MNHNS and CDR2 SASEGT. Here the CDR3 DNA reads TGTGCCAGCAGACCGTCACAGGGGACCCTTCAGCCCCAGCATTTT. Translating it yields CASRPSQGTLQPQHF.

The V call is TRBV14, the J call TRBJ2-1; D uncertain. V lost 1 base, J lost 4 bases, and 11 bases lay in between. The CDR3 has 15 residues. Germline assignment: CDR1 SGHDN and CDR2 FVKESK. In DNA, the CDR3 is TGTGCCAGCAGCCAAGTCTTGCGAATGTACAATGAGCAGTTCTTC. Its protein is CASSQVLRMYNEQFF. Complete variable domain (other parts from reference TRBV14 and TRBJ2-1): EAGVTQFPSHSVIEKGQTVTLRCDPISGHDNLYWYRRVMGKEIKFLLHFVKESKQDESGMPNNRFLAERTGGTYSTLKVQPAELEDSGVYFCASSQVLRMYNEQFFGPGTRLTVL.

The CDR3 is CASSIRRLAGVPSREQYF. CDR3 bases: TGTGCCAGTAGTATCAGGAGACTAGCGGGAGTTCCGTCCCGCGAGCAGTACTTC. The V call is TRBV19, the J call TRBJ2-5; TRBD2 matches at 12 bases. Gene TRBJ2-7 matches the end of the DNA better, so the J call may be wrong. CDR3 length: 18 amino acids. Looked up from germline, CDR1 is LNHDA and CDR2 is SQIVND (reference sequence).

A remark on this clone: Other nucleotide sequences in the sample specify the same CDR3. The chain joins TRBV2 to TRBJ2-7, with 10 bases lining up with TRBD2. Germline CDR1 and CDR2: SNHLY and FYNNEI. The junction had 1 base not matched to a gene; V was cut back by 1 base and J by 1 base. CDR3 length equals 15 residues. This CDR3 is CASSEEAGGSYEQYF. Here the CDR3 DNA reads TGTGCCAGCAGTGAAGAAGCGGGAGGGTCCTACGAGCAGTACTTC. The whole variable domain, filled in from reference TRBV2 and TRBJ2-7, reads EPEVTQTPSHQVTQMGQEVILRCVPISNHLYFYWYRQILGQKVEFLVSFYNNEISEKSEIFDDQFSVERPDGSNFTLKIRSTKLEDSAMYFCASSEEAGGSYEQYFGPGTRLTVT.

This clone was found once. The J gene is TRBJ1-4, the V gene TRBV28, with a weak D call TRBD1 (6 bases). The germline V and J ends were trimmed by 4 bases and 7 bases, with 16 bases remaining between them. Germline CDR1 and CDR2: MDHEN and SYDVKM. The CDR3 spans 15 residues. In DNA form, the CDR3 reads TGTGCCAGCAGTTACCCGTGGACAGAGGGTGAAAAACTGTTTTTT. The encoded protein is CASSYPWTEGEKLFF.

The chain has TRBV5-1 and TRBJ1-1, with 7 bases identical to TRBD1. V trimming: 4 bases; J trimming: 3 bases; junction bases outside the gene matches: 12. Germline assignment: CDR1 SGHRS and CDR2 YFSETQ. There are 16 residues in the CDR3. The CDR3 sequence is CASSIQGRVRDTEAFF. For the CDR3, the DNA is TGCGCCAGCAGCATACAGGGGCGGGTAAGAGACACTGAAGCTTTCTTT.